The T cell receptor beta chain described here comes from a study of shared clonotypes between healthy human individuals (TCRdb year 2020). Regarding the research as a whole: The cohort comprised a couple of women and a few men aged 18 to 49 years. For each donor, three plates each were used for CD4 naive and CD4 memory, two plates were used for CD8 naive, and one plate was used for CD8 memory. To estimate repertoire size and how much clonotype sharing occurs between individuals, the study deeply sequenced the blood TCR repertoires of about 5 healthy adults. To increase sequencing depth and limit assay-specific biases, TCR repertoire library preparation and sequencing were carried out by different laboratories using diverse techniques. Each donor's leukapheresis produced roughly between roughly 0.85 and 9 billion PBMCs.

Broader findings and caveats from the paper: Only blood was sampled, and tissue TCR repertoires likely differ from those in blood. Compared with non-shared clonotypes, the clonotypes found in all four sorted-subset donors had higher generation probabilities. Naive subsets generally had larger estimated clonotype richness than memory subsets did. Sharing across a few donors was observed for 4.5% to 6.5% of naive CD4, 3.5% of naive CD8, about 2.5% of memory CD4, and about 0.4% of memory CD8 clonotypes. Based on pairwise subsampling, the degree of clonotype sharing among donors was expected to be affected by sequencing depth. Rarefaction of sorted-subset datasets indicated incomplete sequencing despite the large sequencing depth. Because the study included only a small number of donors, the genetic and exposure-history diversity represented was limited.

Using the deep immunoSEQ assay, multiplex PCR amplified TCR CDR3 regions from genomic DNA. Extracted genomic DNA from each cell subset was distributed evenly across all wells of several immunoSEQ 96-well plates, and each plate was treated as a replicate. For sorted subsets, each replicate PCR was loaded with approximately 190 ng genomic DNA, equivalent to about 33,000 T cell genomes. Purified libraries were quantified with a Qubit 3.0 fluorometer, sized on a Bioanalyzer 2100, and re-quantified with the KAPA Library Quantification kit. Every immunoSEQ 96-well plate was sequenced on a separate single-read 150-cycle Illumina NextSeq 550 flow cell. In the original analysis: The immunoSEQ output contained only junctional sequences without quality scores, so filtering could not match that applied to full-length reads. Sequences were annotated with PyIR, a Python wrapper for IgBLAST v1.9, and V/J genes and CDR3 were assigned using IMGT germline references. Reads were filtered out if the reads had weak V/J assignments (E-value above 1e-6), no CDR3, stop codons, out-of-frame junctions, or ambiguous translated residues. V3J clonotypes were defined by identical inferred V gene, J gene, and CDR3 amino acid sequence. Percentage overlap between repertoires was computed as shared unique clonotypes divided by the size of the smaller repertoire. Richness of each repertoire was evaluated using RTK rarefaction, the Chao1 estimator, and Recon v2.1 estimates of unobserved clonotypes. Generation probabilities for all TCRbeta clonotypes obtained by the gDNA method from a handful of donors were computed using OLGA. Drawn from immuneACCESS, this table holds only the in-frame rearrangements with V and J called that TCRdb kept. Clones are partly lost; checked studies trace under half to an unresolved V gene and leave the rest unexplained. That table furnishes V, J and clone size, whereas the DNA furnished D and trimming. The sample data list over a million clones, and more than 95% of these were observed just once. The top ten hold 1% to 1.5% of the sample.

The donors were healthy, HIV-negative adults with no recently reported acute infections or vaccinations. Only Caucasian adults living in Nashville, Tennessee, USA were represented among the donors. CD4+ T cells were enriched by magnetic negative selection, after which naive cells were positively selected on CD45RA and the negative fraction was taken as the memory subset. Blood was obtained by leukapheresis, after which PBMCs were separated by Ficoll-Histopaque density gradient centrifugation and cryopreserved in liquid nitrogen vapor phase. Analytical flow cytometry was used to check the purity and quantity of every magnetically sorted T cell population. From each sorted fraction, genomic DNA was isolated and quantified by UV absorbance on a Nanodrop 2000c. Regarding this clone: The target of this receptor is not known. Per-base qualities were not stored, and no clone one base away is much larger.

Trimming costs V 8 bases and J 11 bases, and their ends lie 12 bases apart. The CDR3 contains 10 residues, cysteine and phenylalanine counted. Only the CDR3 region is kept as DNA, spanning 30 bases read in frame from base 1. In the germline V gene (reference sequence), CDR1 corresponds to SEHNR and CDR2 to FQNEAQ. The sequence is built from TRBV7-9 and TRBJ1-1; the D gene cannot be named for sure. Sequences were obtained from naive CD4+ T cells sorted from blood. The cell subset or site tag for this specimen amounts to: CD45RA+ positively selected. This TCR was sampled from a young man in good health. Here the CDR3 is given as CASAGGRAFF. Here is the DNA: TGTGCCAGCGCCGGCGGGCGGGCTTTCTTT.